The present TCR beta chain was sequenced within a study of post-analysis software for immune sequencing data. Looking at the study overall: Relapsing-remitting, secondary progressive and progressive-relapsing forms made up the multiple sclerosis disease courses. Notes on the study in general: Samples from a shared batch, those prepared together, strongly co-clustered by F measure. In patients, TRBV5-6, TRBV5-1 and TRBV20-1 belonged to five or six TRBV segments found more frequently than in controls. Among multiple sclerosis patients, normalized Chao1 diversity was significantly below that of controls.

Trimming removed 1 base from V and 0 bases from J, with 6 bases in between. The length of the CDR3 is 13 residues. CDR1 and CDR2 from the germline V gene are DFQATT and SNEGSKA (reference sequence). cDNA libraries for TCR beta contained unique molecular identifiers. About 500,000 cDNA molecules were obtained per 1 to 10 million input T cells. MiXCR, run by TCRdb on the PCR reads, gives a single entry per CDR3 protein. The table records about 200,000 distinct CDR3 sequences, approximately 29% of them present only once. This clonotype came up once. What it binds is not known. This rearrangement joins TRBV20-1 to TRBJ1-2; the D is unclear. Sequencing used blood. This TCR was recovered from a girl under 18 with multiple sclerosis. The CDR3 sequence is CSARGSSNYGYTF. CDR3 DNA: TGCAGTGCTAGAGGCAGCTCTAACTATGGCTACACCTTC.